This TCR beta chain was captured by sequencing in a study of blood T cells in healthy people across ages. They isolated at least 7 million PBMCs from each sample. Total RNA, at least 5.5 micrograms per sample, was extracted from PBMCs. A second PCR, run for about 6 to 12 cycles, used a sample-barcoded 5' primer plus a J-beta primer mix. A single record per CDR3 protein comes from TCRdb applying MiXCR to the 5' RACE reads. This sample has fewer than 2,000,000 distinct CDR3 sequences; about 32% occur once, and the top ten carry roughly 12%. Broader study findings: The recorded TCR beta diversity per million T cells decreased in a roughly linear manner with age. Fewer expanded clones and more diversity marked long-lived versus aged donors.

Notes on this clonotype: Its antigen is currently unknown.

This TCR came from a woman in her twenties or thirties in good health. Material for sequencing was blood.

CDR3 bases: TGTGCCATCAGTGAGTCGGGGGGGAAAGTCAATCAGCCCCAGCATTTT. Its translation: CAISESGGKVNQPQHF. The V and J genes are TRBV10-3 and TRBJ1-5; D might be TRBD1 (5 bases). The CDR3 extends over 16 amino acids. Germline V gene lookup returns CDR1 ENHRY and CDR2 SYGVKD. Deletions cut 0 bases from V and 3 bases from J, with 12 bases between.